This record covers a single T cell receptor (beta chain). Its antigen is unknown. The investigators amplified TCR beta CDR3 regions from RNA transcripts. During a first-round RT-PCR of the TCR CDR3, the HTBI primer set was used. In TCRdb, the multiplex PCR reads were re-called with MiXCR into one record per CDR3 protein. The sample holds 90,000 to 120,000 distinct CDR3 sequences, about a sixth seen once. This entry is derived from a study of T cells in Graves' hyperthyroidism and ophthalmopathy. Turning to the study itself: Before any treatment, at initial diagnosis, peripheral blood was collected. Study results and limitations: Median prediction lead before ophthalmopathy onset was 5 to 7 months with the model.

Graves' hyperthyroidism qualified as stable when ophthalmopathy did not progress within 18 months. Newly diagnosed hyperthyroidism, duration under 2 months, in patients aged 18 to 65. The specimen was blood. The sequence was obtained from a woman between 45 and 60 years old with Graves' hyperthyroidism.

CDR3 sequence reads: CASSLWGTNTDTQYF. The CDR3 bases are TGTGCCAGCAGCTTATGGGGGACCAACACAGATACGCAGTATTTT. The chain employs TRBV11-2 and TRBJ2-3; perhaps D is TRBD1 or TRBD2 (5 bases each). With 2 bases removed from V and 2 bases from J, the gap between germline ends came to 11 bases. CDR3 length: 15 amino acids. Germline-derived CDR1 and CDR2 are SGHAT and FQNNGV.